This is a list of T cell receptor beta chains from one sample in a study of shared clonotypes between healthy human individuals. This table comes from immunoSEQ multiplex PCR, and its TCRdb copy is limited to in-frame clones, with some not included. The repertoire includes around 1.9 million clones, 93% of them detected once, and 1.5% to 2% sits in the top ten. Input material: naive CD8+ T cells from PBMCs. The receptors were gathered from a man between 18 and 29 years old in good health. Some clones in this sample may be carry-over from other donors' samples. Both conserved end residues are trimmed from each CDR3. The size entry is marked missing in some rows and otherwise reads once, few, many or a size class.

TRBV21-1 | NA | ASSFGMRQKFRRNTIY
TRBV5-6 | NA | ASSLVGYNSPLH
TRBV1 | NA | TSSRGTGRFNEQF
TRBV29-1 | once | SVIGSSTGELF
TRBV7-8 | NA | ASSRPSANTEAF
TRBV7-8 | NA | AFQGAEGELF
TRBV9 | NA | ASSVAGTSGEQF
TRBV27 | NA | ASSTLGLARDNEQF
TRBV6-1 | NA | ASSEGLIVGLFLYGYT
TRBV10-1 | once | ASSELASNEQF
TRBV5-1 | NA | ASSPDSPFSGNTIY
TRBV11-2 | NA | ASSLAGTVLQETQY
TRBV27 | NA | ASSLGQGATEAF
TRBV28 | few | ASSSGRSNQPQH
TRBV5-8 | NA | ASSLGQTPNYETQY
TRBV7-6 | NA | ASSLLPRKAGLYEQY
TRBV29-1 | NA | SVVLLNTEAF
TRBV9 | NA | ASSVGSSGTYEQY
TRBV9 | NA | ASSTTTETQY
TRBV27 | few | ASSRDGLNTEAF
TRBV7-9 | NA | ASSSQSPQGSYEQY
TRBV29-1 | NA | SVLAGNTGELF
TRBV2 | NA | ASSEHSRGAETQY
TRBV4-3 | NA | ASSQELWDREWGGHTDTQY
TRBV27 | NA | ASSAQLRQGTPYEQY
TRBV6-5 | NA | ASSYSGDSSYNEQF
TRBV7-9 | once | ASSFYGEKEKLF
TRBV29-1 | once | SVAGSGLSSYEQY
TRBV27 | NA | ASSISRAPLDGYT
TRBV27 | NA | ASSPLTGGTEAF
TRBV11-2 | NA | ASSLGTGGSYEQY
TRBV27 | NA | ASSSEWTGVTGYT